This T cell receptor beta chain derives from a study of blood T cell repertoires in COVID-19. The overall study: The United States, Italy and Spain were the sources of the acute and convalescent COVID-19 samples. From T cells, B-cell-depleted T cells, or PBMCs came the material, which was cDNA or gDNA.

The CDR3 totals 15 residues. The V gene's germline CDR1 is SGHRS and CDR2 YFSETQ. The V gene end was trimmed by 0 bases and the J gene end by 7 bases; junction bases not matched to a gene: 4. Per the authors' pipeline: Reference gene primer amplification gave estimated nucleated cell counts. Profiling relied on immunoSEQ multiplex PCR, and the TCRdb table lists in-frame clones only, not all of them. V and J calls and clone size are copied from that table; D and trimming were computed from the DNA. The table records tens of thousands of clones, about 81% of them present only once. The sequenced sample was peripheral blood. The receptor was derived from a man aged 50-60 years with acute or convalescent COVID-19. This rearrangement joins TRBV5-1 to TRBJ1-6; TRBD1 aligns across 7 bases. The CDR3 spells CASSLGTGRNSPLHF. CDR3 sequence (DNA): TGCGCCAGCAGCTTGGGGACAGGTAGAAATTCACCCCTCCACTTT.